The T cell receptor (beta chain) under discussion was sequenced for a study of shared clonotypes between healthy human individuals. Sequenced by immunoSEQ multiplex PCR; TCRdb stores in-frame clones only, minus some. The sample includes 850,000 to 1,200,000 clones, roughly 70% of them seen just once. This CDR3 is built from 15 residues. Germline assignment: CDR1 MGHRA and CDR2 YSYEKL. The germline V and J ends were trimmed by 0 bases and 2 bases, with 8 bases remaining between them. Notes on the study in general: Donor scarcity curtailed the genetic and exposure-history diversity represented herein.

Comments on this clone: What it binds is not known.

Material for sequencing was memory CD4+ T cells sorted from blood. Subset in this sample: CD45RA-negative fraction. The receptor was derived from a man aged 18 to 29 in good health. The rearrangement uses TRBV4-1 and TRBJ1-3; D not certain. The CDR3 sequence: CASSQDGGTGNTIYF. The CDR3 DNA follows: TGCGCCAGCAGCCAAGATGGAGGGACTGGAAACACCATATATTTT.